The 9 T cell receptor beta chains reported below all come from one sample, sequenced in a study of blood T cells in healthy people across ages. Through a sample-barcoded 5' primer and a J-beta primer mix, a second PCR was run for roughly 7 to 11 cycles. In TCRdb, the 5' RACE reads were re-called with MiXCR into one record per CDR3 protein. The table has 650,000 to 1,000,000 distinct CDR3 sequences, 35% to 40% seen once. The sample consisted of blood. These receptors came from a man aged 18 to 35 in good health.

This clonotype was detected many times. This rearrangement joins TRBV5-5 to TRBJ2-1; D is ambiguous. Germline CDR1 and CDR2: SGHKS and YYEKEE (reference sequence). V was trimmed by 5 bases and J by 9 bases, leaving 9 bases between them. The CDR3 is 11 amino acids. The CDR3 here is CASRATAEQFF. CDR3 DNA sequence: TGTGCCAGCAGGGCCACGGCTGAGCAGTTCTTC.

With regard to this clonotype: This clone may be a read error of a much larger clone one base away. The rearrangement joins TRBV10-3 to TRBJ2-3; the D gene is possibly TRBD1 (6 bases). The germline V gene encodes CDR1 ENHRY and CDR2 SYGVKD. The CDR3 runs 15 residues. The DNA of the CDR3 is TGTGCCATCAGTGACCTTGACAGGAACACAGATGCGCAGTATTTT. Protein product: CAISDLDRNTDAQYF.

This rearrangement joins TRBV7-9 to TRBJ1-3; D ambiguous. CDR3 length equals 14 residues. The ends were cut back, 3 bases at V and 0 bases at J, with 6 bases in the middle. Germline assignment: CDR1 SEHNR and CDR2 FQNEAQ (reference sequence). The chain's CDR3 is CASSFEGSGNTIYF. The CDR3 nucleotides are TGTGCCAGCAGCTTTGAAGGCTCTGGAAACACCATATATTTT.

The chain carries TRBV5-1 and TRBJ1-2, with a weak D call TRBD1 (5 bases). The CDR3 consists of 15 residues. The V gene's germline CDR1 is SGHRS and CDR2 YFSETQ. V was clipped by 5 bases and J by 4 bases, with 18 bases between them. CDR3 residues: CASSRDSVRGYGYTF. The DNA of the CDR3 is TGCGCCAGCAGTCGAGACAGCGTCCGGGGCTATGGCTACACCTTC.

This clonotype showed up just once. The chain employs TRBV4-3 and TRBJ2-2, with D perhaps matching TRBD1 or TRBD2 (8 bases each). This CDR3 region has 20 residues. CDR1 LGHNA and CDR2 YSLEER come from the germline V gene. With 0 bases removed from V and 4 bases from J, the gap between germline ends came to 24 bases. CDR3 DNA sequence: TGCGCCAGCAGCCAAGATTTGGGCAGGGGGCGCGGGGGGATCACCGGGGAGCTGTTTTTT. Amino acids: CASSQDLGRGRGGITGELFF.

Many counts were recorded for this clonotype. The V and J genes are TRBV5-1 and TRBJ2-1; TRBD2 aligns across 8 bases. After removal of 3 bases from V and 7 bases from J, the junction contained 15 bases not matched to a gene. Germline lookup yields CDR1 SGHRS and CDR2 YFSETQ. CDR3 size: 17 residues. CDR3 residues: CASSWPKTSGKMNEQFF. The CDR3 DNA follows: TGCGCCAGCAGCTGGCCGAAAACTAGCGGAAAAATGAATGAGCAGTTCTTC.

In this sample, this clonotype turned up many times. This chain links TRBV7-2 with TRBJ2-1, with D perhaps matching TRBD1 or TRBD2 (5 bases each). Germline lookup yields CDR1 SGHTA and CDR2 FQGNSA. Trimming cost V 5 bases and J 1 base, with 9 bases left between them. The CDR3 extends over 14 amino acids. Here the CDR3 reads CASSGGPSYNEQFF. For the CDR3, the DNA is TGTGCCAGCAGCGGGGGACCTTCCTACAATGAGCAGTTCTTC.

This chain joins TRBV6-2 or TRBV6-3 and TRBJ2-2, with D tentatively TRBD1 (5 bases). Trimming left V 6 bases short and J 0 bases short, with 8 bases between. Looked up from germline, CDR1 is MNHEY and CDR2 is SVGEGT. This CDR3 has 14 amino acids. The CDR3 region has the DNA TGTGCCAGCAGACGGACAACGAACACCGGGGAGCTGTTTTTT. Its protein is CASRRTTNTGELFF.

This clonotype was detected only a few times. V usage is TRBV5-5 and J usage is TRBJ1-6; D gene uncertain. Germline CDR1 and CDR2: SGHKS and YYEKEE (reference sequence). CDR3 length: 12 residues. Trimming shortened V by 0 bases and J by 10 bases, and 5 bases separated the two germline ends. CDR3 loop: CASSLEASPLHF. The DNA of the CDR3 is TGTGCCAGCAGCTTGGAAGCCTCACCCCTCCACTTT.